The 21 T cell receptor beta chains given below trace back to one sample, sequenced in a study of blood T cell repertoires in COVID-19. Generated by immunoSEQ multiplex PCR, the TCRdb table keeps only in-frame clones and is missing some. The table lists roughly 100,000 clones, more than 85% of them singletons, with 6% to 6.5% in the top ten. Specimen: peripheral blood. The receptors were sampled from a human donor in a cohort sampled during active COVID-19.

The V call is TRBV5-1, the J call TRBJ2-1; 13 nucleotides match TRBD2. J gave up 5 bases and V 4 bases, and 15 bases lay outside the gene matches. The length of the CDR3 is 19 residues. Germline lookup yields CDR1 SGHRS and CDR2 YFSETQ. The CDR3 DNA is TGCGCCAGCAGCCGAACTCGACTAGCGGGAGGCAGAGGAGACAATGAGCAGTTCTTC. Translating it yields CASSRTRLAGGRGDNEQFF.

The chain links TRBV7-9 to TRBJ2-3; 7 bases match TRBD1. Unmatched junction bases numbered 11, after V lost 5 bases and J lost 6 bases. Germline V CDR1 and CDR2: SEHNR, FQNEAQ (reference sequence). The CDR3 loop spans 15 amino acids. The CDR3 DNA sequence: TGTGCCAGCAGCACCTTAAGGGGGCCGGGGGATACGCAGTATTTT. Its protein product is CASSTLRGPGDTQYF.

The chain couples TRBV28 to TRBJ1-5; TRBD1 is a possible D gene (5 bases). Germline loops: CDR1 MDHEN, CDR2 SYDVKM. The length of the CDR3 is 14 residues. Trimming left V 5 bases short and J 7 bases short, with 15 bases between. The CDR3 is CASSGDRGEQPQHF. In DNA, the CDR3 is TGTGCCAGCAGTGGGGACCGGGGGGAACAGCCCCAGCATTTT.

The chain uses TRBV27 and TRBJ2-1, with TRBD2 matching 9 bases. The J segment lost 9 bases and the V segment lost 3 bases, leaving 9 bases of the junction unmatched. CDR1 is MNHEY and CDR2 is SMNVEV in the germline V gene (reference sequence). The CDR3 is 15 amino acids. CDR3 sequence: CASSLVAGVGSEQFF. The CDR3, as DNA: TGTGCCAGCAGTTTGGTAGCGGGAGTAGGAAGTGAGCAGTTCTTC.

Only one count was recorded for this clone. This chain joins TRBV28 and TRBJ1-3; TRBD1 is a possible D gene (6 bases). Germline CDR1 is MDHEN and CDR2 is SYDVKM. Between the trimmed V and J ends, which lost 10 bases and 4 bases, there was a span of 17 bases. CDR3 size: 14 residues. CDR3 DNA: TGTGCCACCGGACAGCCCCGTAGAGGAAACACCATATATTTT. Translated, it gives CATGQPRRGNTIYF. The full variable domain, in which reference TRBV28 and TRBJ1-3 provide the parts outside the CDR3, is DVKVTQSSRYLVKRTGEKVFLECVQDMDHENMFWYRQDPGLGLRLIYFSYDVKMKEKGDIPEGYSVSREKKERFSLILESASTNQTSMYLCATGQPRRGNTIYFGEGSWLTVV.

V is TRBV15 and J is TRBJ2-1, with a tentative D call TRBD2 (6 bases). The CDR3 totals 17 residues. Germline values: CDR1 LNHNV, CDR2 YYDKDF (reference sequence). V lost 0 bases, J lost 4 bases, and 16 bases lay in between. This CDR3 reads CATSRDRRGPLYNEQFF. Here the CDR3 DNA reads TGTGCCACCAGCAGAGATCGGAGGGGACCGTTATACAATGAGCAGTTCTTC.

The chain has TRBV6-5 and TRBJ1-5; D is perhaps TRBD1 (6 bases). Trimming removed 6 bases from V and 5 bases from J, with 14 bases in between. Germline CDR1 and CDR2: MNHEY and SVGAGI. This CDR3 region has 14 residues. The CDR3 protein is CASRQVPGDQPQHF. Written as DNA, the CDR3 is TGTGCCAGCAGACAGGTTCCAGGGGATCAGCCCCAGCATTTT.

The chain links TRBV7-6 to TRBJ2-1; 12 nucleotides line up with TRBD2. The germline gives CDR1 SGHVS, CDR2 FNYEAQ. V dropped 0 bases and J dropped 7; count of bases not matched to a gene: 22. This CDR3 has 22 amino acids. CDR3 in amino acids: CASSLAVPRTSGDPAFGNEQFF. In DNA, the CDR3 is TGTGCCAGCAGCTTAGCAGTCCCTCGGACTAGCGGGGACCCCGCCTTCGGGAATGAGCAGTTCTTC. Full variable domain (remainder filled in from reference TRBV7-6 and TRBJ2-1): GAGVSQSPRYKVTKRGQDVALRCDPISGHVSLYWYRQALGQGPEFLTYFNYEAQQDKSGLPNDRFSAERPEGSISTLTIQRTEQRDSAMYRCASSLAVPRTSGDPAFGNEQFFGPGTRLTVL.

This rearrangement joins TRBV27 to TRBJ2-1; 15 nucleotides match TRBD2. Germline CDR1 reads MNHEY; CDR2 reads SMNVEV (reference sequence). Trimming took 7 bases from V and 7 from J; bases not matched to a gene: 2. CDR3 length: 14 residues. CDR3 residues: CASIGLAGGNEQFF. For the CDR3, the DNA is TGTGCCAGCATTGGACTAGCGGGGGGGAATGAGCAGTTCTTC.

CDR3 nucleotides: TGTGCCAGCAGTGAATTTCAGGGGGGAGCGGGTAATGAAAAACTGTTTTTT. This translates into CASSEFQGGAGNEKLFF. The genes are TRBV25-1 and TRBJ1-4; 7 positions match TRBD1. Germline lookup yields CDR1 MGHDK and CDR2 SYGVNS. V was clipped by 1 base and J by 4 bases; unmatched bases: 9. CDR3 length equals 17 residues.

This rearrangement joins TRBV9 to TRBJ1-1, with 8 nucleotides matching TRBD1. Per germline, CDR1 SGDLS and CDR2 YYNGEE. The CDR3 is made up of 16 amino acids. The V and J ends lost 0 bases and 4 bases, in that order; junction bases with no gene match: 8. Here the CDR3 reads CASSVATQGAFTEAFF. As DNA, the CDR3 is TGTGCCAGCAGCGTAGCTACCCAGGGGGCTTTCACTGAAGCTTTCTTT.

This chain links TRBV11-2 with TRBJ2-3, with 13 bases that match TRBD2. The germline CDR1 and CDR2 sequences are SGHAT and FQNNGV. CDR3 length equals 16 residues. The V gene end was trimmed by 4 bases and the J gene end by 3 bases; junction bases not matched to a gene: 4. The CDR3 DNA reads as TGTGCCAGCAGCTCTACTAGCGGGAGGGTTACAGATACGCAGTATTTT. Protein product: CASSSTSGRVTDTQYF.

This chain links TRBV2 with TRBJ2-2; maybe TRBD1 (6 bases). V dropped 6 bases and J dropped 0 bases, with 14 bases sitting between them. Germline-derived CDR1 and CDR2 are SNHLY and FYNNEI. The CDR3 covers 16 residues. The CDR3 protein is CASSPGQFANTGELFF. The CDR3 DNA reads TGTGCCAGCAGCCCTGGACAGTTCGCGAACACCGGGGAGCTGTTTTTT.

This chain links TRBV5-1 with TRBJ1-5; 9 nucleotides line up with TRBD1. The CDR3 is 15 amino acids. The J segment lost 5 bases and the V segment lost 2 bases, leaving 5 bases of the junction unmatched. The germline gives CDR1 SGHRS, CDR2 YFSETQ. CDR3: CASSLNTGGDQPQHF. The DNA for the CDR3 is TGCGCCAGCAGCTTAAATACAGGGGGCGATCAGCCCCAGCATTTT.

CDR3: CASSERRGGATDTQYF. Written as DNA, the CDR3 is TGTGCCAGCAGTGAACGAAGGGGGGGGGCTACAGATACGCAGTATTTT. The chain links TRBV2 to TRBJ2-3; D is perhaps TRBD2 (7 bases). This CDR3 has 16 amino acids. Trimming took off 2 bases at V and 3 bases at J, with 15 bases between the two ends. The germline V gene has CDR1 SNHLY and CDR2 FYNNEI.

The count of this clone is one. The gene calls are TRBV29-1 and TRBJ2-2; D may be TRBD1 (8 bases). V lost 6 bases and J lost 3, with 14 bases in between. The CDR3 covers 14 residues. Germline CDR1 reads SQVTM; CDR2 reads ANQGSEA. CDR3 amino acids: CSVTTGGDTGELFF. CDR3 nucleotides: TGCAGCGTCACAACAGGGGGGGACACCGGGGAGCTGTTTTTT.

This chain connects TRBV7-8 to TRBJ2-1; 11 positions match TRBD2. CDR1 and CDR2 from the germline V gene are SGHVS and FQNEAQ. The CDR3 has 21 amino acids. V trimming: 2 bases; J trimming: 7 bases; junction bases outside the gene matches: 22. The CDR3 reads CASSLRTPGGSGGALFNEQFF. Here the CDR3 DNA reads TGTGCCAGCAGCTTACGCACACCCGGGGGTAGCGGGGGGGCATTGTTTAATGAGCAGTTCTTC.

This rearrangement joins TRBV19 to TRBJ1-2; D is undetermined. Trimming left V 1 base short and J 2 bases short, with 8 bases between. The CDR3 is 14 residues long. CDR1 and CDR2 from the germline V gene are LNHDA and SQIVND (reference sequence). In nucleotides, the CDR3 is TGTGCCAGTAGTATAGGGGTACAGAACTATGGCTACACCTTC. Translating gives CASSIGVQNYGYTF.

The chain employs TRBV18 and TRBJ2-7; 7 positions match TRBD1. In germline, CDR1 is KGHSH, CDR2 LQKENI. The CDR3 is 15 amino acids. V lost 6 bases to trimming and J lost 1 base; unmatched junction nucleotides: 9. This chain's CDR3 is CASSPGTAISYEQYF. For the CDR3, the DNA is TGTGCCAGCTCTCCGGGGACAGCAATATCCTACGAGCAGTACTTC.

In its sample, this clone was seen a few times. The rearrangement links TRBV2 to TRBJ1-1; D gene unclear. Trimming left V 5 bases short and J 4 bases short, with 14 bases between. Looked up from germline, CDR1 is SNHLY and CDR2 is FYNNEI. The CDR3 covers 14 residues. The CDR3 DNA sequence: TGTGCCAGCAGTCTTGGGGATGAGGGCACTGAAGCTTTCTTT. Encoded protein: CASSLGDEGTEAFF.

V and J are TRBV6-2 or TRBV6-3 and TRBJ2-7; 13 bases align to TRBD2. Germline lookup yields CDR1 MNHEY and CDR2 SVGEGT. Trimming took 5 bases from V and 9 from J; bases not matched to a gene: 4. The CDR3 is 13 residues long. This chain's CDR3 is CASSQGLAGRQYF. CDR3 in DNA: TGTGCCAGCAGTCAGGGACTAGCGGGGAGGCAGTACTTC.